These 29 T cell receptor beta chains originate from one sample sequenced in a study of cytotoxic CD8 clonotypes in ibrutinib-treated CLL. TCRdb's copy holds only in-frame clones and misses some; the assay was immunoSEQ multiplex PCR. This sample carries about 140,000 clones, 60% to 85% of them seen once, and the ten largest clones take about 29%. Specimen: PBMCs, collected after 12 months of ibrutinib treatment. Every receptor here comes from a human donor with chronic lymphocytic leukemia.

The chain links TRBV30 to TRBJ2-2; D is possibly TRBD2 (6 bases). CDR1 and CDR2 from the germline V gene are GTSNPN and SVGIG (reference sequence). This CDR3 has 14 amino acids. Trimming took off 0 bases at V and 7 bases at J, with 12 bases between the two ends. CDR3: CAWSVLLADGELFF. CDR3 DNA: TGTGCCTGGAGTGTACTACTAGCAGACGGGGAGCTGTTTTTT.

The chain recombines TRBV5-1 with TRBJ2-7; 9 bases agree with TRBD2. Looked up from germline, CDR1 is SGHRS and CDR2 is YFSETQ. This CDR3 has 15 amino acids. V dropped 1 base and J dropped 1; count of bases not matched to a gene: 3. The DNA for the CDR3 is TGCGCCAGCAGCTTGCAGCGGGGGGATTCCTACGAGCAGTACTTC. Protein sequence: CASSLQRGDSYEQYF.

V and J are TRBV5-1 and TRBJ2-7; possible D gene TRBD1, 6 bases. Germline CDR1 and CDR2: SGHRS and YFSETQ. V lost 7 bases, J lost 3 bases, and 17 bases lay in between. This CDR3 contains 14 residues. The CDR3 spells CASAEQGPYYEQYF. The DNA for the CDR3 is TGCGCCAGCGCTGAACAGGGTCCCTACTACGAGCAGTACTTC.

This sequence joins TRBV11-2 and TRBJ2-1, with 9 positions matching TRBD1. Germline-derived CDR1 and CDR2 are SGHAT and FQNNGV. V was clipped by 5 bases and J by 0 bases; unmatched bases: 2. The CDR3 is 15 residues long. CDR3 amino acids: CASSVGQGSYNEQFF. In DNA form, the CDR3 reads TGTGCCAGCAGCGTGGGACAGGGCTCCTACAATGAGCAGTTCTTC.

This clone has only a few counts. V gene TRBV15 combines with J gene TRBJ2-3, with D possibly matching TRBD2 (7 bases). V lost 9 bases and J 1 base, leaving 17 bases between the germline ends. Germline V lookup: CDR1 LNHNV, CDR2 YYDKDF (reference sequence). This CDR3 has 15 residues. The CDR3: CATSVAGARTDTQYF. The CDR3 DNA follows: TGTGCCACTTCAGTTGCGGGGGCCCGCACAGATACGCAGTATTTT.

The chain employs TRBV7-2 and TRBJ2-7; 8 bases fit TRBD2. V was clipped by 5 bases and J by 4 bases; unmatched bases: 16. Germline assignment: CDR1 SGHTA and CDR2 FQGNSA. This CDR3 has 17 residues. Here the CDR3 reads CASSPGLGGFGKYEQYF. The CDR3 coding sequence is TGTGCCAGCAGCCCGGGACTAGGTGGTTTTGGGAAATACGAGCAGTACTTC.

The chain links TRBV30 to TRBJ2-1, with D possibly TRBD2 on 7 matching bases. Trimming left V 0 bases short and J 5 bases short, with 14 bases between. This CDR3 is built from 15 residues. CDR1 and CDR2 (germline): GTSNPN, SVGIG (reference sequence). Here the CDR3 reads CAWSVKGGTHNEQFF. In nucleotides, the CDR3 is TGTGCCTGGAGTGTAAAGGGGGGGACCCACAATGAGCAGTTCTTC.

This rearrangement joins TRBV5-4 to TRBJ2-7; 8 bases map to TRBD1. The CDR3 is made up of 13 amino acids. Germline V gene data show CDR1 as SGHNT and CDR2 as YYREEE (reference sequence). V shed 4 bases and J 5 bases; nucleotides not matched to a gene: 5. The DNA for the CDR3 is TGTGCCAGCAGCGACGGACAGGGCCACGAGCAGTACTTC. Protein: CASSDGQGHEQYF.

V is TRBV7-9 and J is TRBJ2-2; 9 bases are a match to TRBD2. The CDR3 is 16 amino acids. Germline-derived CDR1 and CDR2 are SEHNR and FQNEAQ (reference sequence). Trimming cost V 5 bases and J 5 bases; bases outside gene matches: 9. CDR3 DNA sequence: TGTGCCAGCAGCCCAAGAGTAGCGGGAGTAACCGGGGAGCTGTTTTTT. This codes for CASSPRVAGVTGELFF.

The CDR3: CASSYSTTTEKLFF. The CDR3, as DNA: TGTGCCAGCAGTTACTCCACAACAACTGAAAAACTGTTTTTT. This sequence joins TRBV6-5 and TRBJ1-4, with no clear D. CDR3 length: 14 amino acids. V lost 0 bases, J lost 7 bases, and 9 bases lay in between. Germline lookup yields CDR1 MNHEY and CDR2 SVGAGI.

On this clone itself: One junction end does not reproduce the germline sequence, and a read error may be involved. J is TRBJ2-1 and V is TRBV5-8; D is possibly TRBD1 or TRBD2 (5 bases each). Germline CDR1 SGHTS, CDR2 YDEGEE. There are 14 residues in the CDR3. The DNA for the CDR3 is TGTGCCAGCAGAGCTGGGGGAACCTACGATGAGCAGTTCTTC. Translation gives CASRAGGTYDEQFF.

The genes are TRBV28 and TRBJ2-7; 7 bases fit TRBD1. Germline V gene sequence: CDR1 MDHEN, CDR2 SYDVKM. This CDR3 has 14 residues. The J segment lost 5 bases and the V segment lost 0 bases, leaving 4 bases of the junction unmatched. The CDR3 reads CASSLWTGPHEQYF. The CDR3 region has the DNA TGTGCCAGCAGTTTATGGACAGGGCCCCACGAGCAGTACTTC.

This clone appeared a single time. The V gene is TRBV19, the J gene TRBJ1-4, with a tentative D call TRBD1 (6 bases). V lost 7 bases and J 7 bases, leaving 19 bases between the germline ends. Germline loops: CDR1 LNHDA, CDR2 SQIVND (reference sequence). The CDR3 consists of 15 residues. CDR3 in DNA: TGTGCCAGTACCCCATGGGGGGCGCTACGTGAAAAACTGTTTTTT. As protein: CASTPWGALREKLFF. Using reference TRBV19 and TRBJ1-4 for the parts outside the CDR3, the full variable domain is DGGITQSPKYLFRKEGQNVTLSCEQNLNHDAMYWYRQDPGQGLRLIYYSQIVNDFQKGDIAEGYSVSREKKESFPLTVTSAQKNPTAFYLCASTPWGALREKLFFGSGTQLSVL.

This clone was seen once. V is TRBV5-1 and J is TRBJ1-1, with D possibly being TRBD1 (5 bases). In germline, CDR1 is SGHRS, CDR2 YFSETQ. The CDR3 totals 14 residues. V was pared by 2 bases and J by 1 base, with 9 bases between. The CDR3 reads CASSLAGWNTEAFF. Written as DNA, the CDR3 is TGCGCCAGCAGCTTAGCAGGGTGGAACACTGAAGCTTTCTTT.

The genes are TRBV13 and TRBJ2-3, with 7 bases identical to TRBD2. The germline V gene has CDR1 PRHDT and CDR2 FYEKMQ (reference sequence). The CDR3 extends over 18 amino acids. With V trimmed by 1 base and J by 1 base, 11 bases remained unmatched. Here the CDR3 reads CASSLVVWWTRCTDTQYF. The CDR3 DNA reads as TGTGCCAGCAGCTTAGTAGTTTGGTGGACTAGATGCACAGATACGCAGTATTTT.

The CDR3 is CASSDRGSLTYEQYF. DNA for the CDR3: TGTGCCAGCAGTGATAGGGGCAGTCTTACCTACGAGCAGTACTTC. The rearrangement links TRBV25-1 to TRBJ2-7; weak D call: TRBD1 (5 bases). Per germline, CDR1 MGHDK and CDR2 SYGVNS. The CDR3 has 15 amino acids. V dropped 3 bases and J dropped 2 bases, with 14 bases sitting between them.

This chain uses TRBV28 with TRBJ1-5; 9 positions match TRBD1. The CDR3 has 14 amino acids. Germline CDR1 MDHEN, CDR2 SYDVKM. V was clipped by 4 bases and J by 4 bases; unmatched bases: 2. The CDR3: CASSSGTGNQPQHF. The DNA for the CDR3 is TGTGCCAGCAGTTCCGGGACAGGGAATCAGCCCCAGCATTTT.

This clone was seen a few times. The chain uses TRBV6-5 and TRBJ1-2; D is perhaps TRBD1 (5 bases). This CDR3 spans 13 amino acids. The germline CDR1 and CDR2 sequences are MNHEY and SVGAGI. Trimming removed 7 bases at V and 2 bases at J, with 11 bases between. DNA for the CDR3: TGTGCCAGCACCCTGGACATCAACTATGGCTACACCTTC. Translated, it gives CASTLDINYGYTF.

This clone was counted only a few times. The rearrangement joins TRBV6-5 to TRBJ2-5; TRBD1 aligns across 8 bases. Germline V CDR1 and CDR2: MNHEY, SVGAGI. J lost 4 bases, V lost 2 bases, and 6 bases had no gene match. The CDR3 totals 15 residues. The CDR3 sequence is CASSYQQGAGETQYF. CDR3 in DNA: TGTGCCAGCAGTTACCAGCAGGGGGCGGGAGAGACCCAGTACTTC.

This clone appeared a few times. The gene calls are TRBV6-1 and TRBJ2-3; TRBD1 is a possible D gene (6 bases). V was cut by 5 bases and J by 2 bases, with 11 bases left in between. Germline CDR1 MNHNS, CDR2 SASEGT. The CDR3 contains 14 residues. As DNA, the CDR3 is TGTGCCAGCAGTCCCGGGACAACCACAGATACGCAGTATTTT. Translated, it gives CASSPGTTTDTQYF.

This clone was counted only a few times. The V gene is TRBV7-9, the J gene TRBJ1-3; 9 bases are shared with TRBD1. The germline gives CDR1 SEHNR, CDR2 FQNEAQ (reference sequence). This CDR3 comprises 17 residues. The ends lost 5 bases at V and 0 bases at J; junction bases unmatched: 8. The CDR3 DNA reads as TGTGCCAGCAGCCCCCGGGGGACAGGGCTCTCTGGAAACACCATATATTTT. This codes for CASSPRGTGLSGNTIYF.

V and J are TRBV27 and TRBJ1-2, with TRBD1 as a possible D gene (5 bases). The length of the CDR3 is 13 residues. The ends were cut back, 3 bases at V and 4 bases at J, with 9 bases in the middle. Looked up from germline, CDR1 is MNHEY and CDR2 is SMNVEV (reference sequence). The CDR3 DNA reads as TGTGCCAGCAGTTTTTCCAGGGCCTATGGCTACACCTTC. Its translation is CASSFSRAYGYTF.

This clone has a single count. The gene calls are TRBV5-4 and TRBJ2-2; D remains ambiguous. CDR3 length: 14 residues. Between the trimmed V and J ends, which lost 4 bases and 7 bases, there was a span of 14 bases. Germline V gives CDR1 SGHNT, CDR2 YYREEE (reference sequence). Here the CDR3 reads CASSGRTGIGELFF. The CDR3 region has the DNA TGTGCCAGCAGCGGAAGAACTGGCATCGGGGAGCTGTTTTTT.

The chain has TRBV28 and TRBJ1-3; TRBD1 aligns across 7 bases. Per the germline V gene, CDR1 is MDHEN and CDR2 is SYDVKM. CDR3 size: 17 residues. V was clipped by 3 bases and J by 3 bases; unmatched bases: 11. The CDR3 DNA is TGTGCCAGCAGTTTTTCGGCAGGGGGGTTTGTTGGAAACACCATATATTTT. It translates to CASSFSAGGFVGNTIYF.

This sequence joins TRBV7-9 and TRBJ1-4; D is undetermined. V lost 1 base to trimming and J lost 0 bases, with 9 bases between them. This CDR3 region has 16 residues. Germline CDR1 reads SEHNR; CDR2 reads FQNEAQ (reference sequence). The CDR3 reads CASSLVSGATNEKLFF. DNA for the CDR3: TGTGCCAGCAGCTTAGTCTCCGGTGCAACTAATGAAAAACTGTTTTTT.

The V call is TRBV2, the J call TRBJ2-3; TRBD1 matches 8 bases. This CDR3 comprises 14 residues. CDR1 and CDR2 (germline): SNHLY, FYNNEI. J lost 5 bases, V lost 6 bases, and 7 bases had no gene match. The CDR3 here is CASSRGQDGDTQYF. CDR3 sequence (DNA): TGTGCCAGCAGCAGGGGGCAGGATGGAGATACGCAGTATTTT.

CDR3 loop: CASSLQGGGGPLHF. The CDR3 bases are TGTGCCAGCAGCCTACAGGGCGGCGGGGGACCCCTCCACTTT. The chain has TRBV9 and TRBJ1-6; tentatively, D is TRBD1 (6 bases). CDR1 is SGDLS, CDR2 YYNGEE, per germline. The CDR3 contains 14 residues. Trimming removed 4 bases from V and 12 bases from J, with 17 bases in between.

The CDR3 DNA follows: TGTGCCAGCAGAGTAAGTACGGGACTTCAGTTCTTC. As protein: CASRVSTGLQFF. The chain joins TRBV2 to TRBJ2-1; weak D call: TRBD2 (6 bases). Germline V lookup: CDR1 SNHLY, CDR2 FYNNEI. The V and J ends lost 6 bases and 13 bases respectively, with 16 bases between them. This CDR3 is built from 12 residues.

J is TRBJ2-5 and V is TRBV5-1; TRBD1 might be the D (6 bases). Trimming took 2 bases from V and 5 from J, leaving 19 bases between them. The CDR3 runs to 16 residues. The germline V gene encodes CDR1 SGHRS and CDR2 YFSETQ. Here the CDR3 reads CASSLQGKSWGETQYF. In nucleotides, the CDR3 is TGCGCCAGCAGCTTACAGGGCAAGAGTTGGGGGGAGACCCAGTACTTC. The whole variable domain, filled in from reference TRBV5-1 and TRBJ2-5, reads KAGVTQTPRYLIKTRGQQVTLSCSPISGHRSVSWYQQTPGQGLQFLFEYFSETQRNKGNFPGRFSGRQFSNSRSEMNVSTLELGDSALYLCASSLQGKSWGETQYFGPGTRLLVL.